A few counts support the clone carrying this T cell receptor (beta chain). The second PCR ran about 6 to 11 cycles with a sample-barcoded 5' primer and J-beta primers. Every cDNA molecule bore a tag from a template-switch adaptor containing 12 random nucleotides. TCRdb passed the 5' RACE reads through MiXCR, listing each CDR3 protein once. The sample has some 900,000 distinct CDR3 sequences; 29% are singletons. CDR1 and CDR2 (germline): SQVTM, ANQGSEA. The CDR3 runs to 20 residues. V was pared by 6 bases and J by 0 bases, with 18 bases of the junction left unmatched. Each sample yielded at least 6 million isolated PBMCs. The sample is drawn from a study of blood T cells in healthy people across ages.

V gene TRBV29-1 combines with J gene TRBJ1-6; 9 bases agree with TRBD1. The clonotype comes from a woman aged 80 or over in good health. What was sequenced was blood. The CDR3 here is CSVTFPGQGRISSYNSPLHF. For the CDR3, the DNA is TGCAGCGTGACCTTCCCGGGACAGGGACGTATCAGCTCCTATAATTCACCCCTCCACTTT.